This entry lists 19 T cell receptor beta chains sequenced from one sample in a study of cytomegalovirus exposure and HLA in healthy donors. Measured with immunoSEQ multiplex PCR; TCRdb has only the in-frame clones, and not every one. The sample contains 280,000 or so clones, over 75% of which appear only once. Sequenced material: PBMCs. Receptors were obtained from a woman aged 18-29 years in good health and CMV-seronegative.

The V and J genes are TRBV10-2 and TRBJ2-7; 7 nucleotides align to TRBD2. Germline CDR1 WSHSY, CDR2 SAAADI. The CDR3 is made up of 18 amino acids. The ends lost 2 bases at V and 6 bases at J; junction bases unmatched: 19. In nucleotides, the CDR3 is TGCGCCAGCAGTGAGGGACCACCCCGGGGCGGGAGACTCCCCGAGCAGTACTTC. Residues: CASSEGPPRGGRLPEQYF.

The rearrangement uses TRBV14 and TRBJ2-3; possible D gene TRBD1, 6 bases. With 1 base removed from V and 4 bases from J, the gap between germline ends came to 6 bases. CDR1 and CDR2 (germline): SGHDN, FVKESK. CDR3 length: 13 amino acids. CDR3 in amino acids: CASSQAGADTQYF. CDR3 coding DNA: TGTGCCAGCAGCCAAGCAGGGGCAGATACGCAGTATTTT.

CDR3 protein: CASSTGGSNYGYTF. Here the CDR3 DNA reads TGTGCCAGTAGTACAGGGGGCTCTAACTATGGCTACACCTTC. The V call is TRBV19, the J call TRBJ1-2; 8 bases are shared with TRBD1. The V segment lost 4 bases and the J segment 0 bases; nucleotides outside the gene matches: 1. The germline gives CDR1 LNHDA, CDR2 SQIVND (reference sequence). This CDR3 is 14 amino acids long.

The chain is built from TRBV5-4 and TRBJ2-3; D is perhaps TRBD1 (6 bases). The CDR3 runs to 17 residues. The V end lost 1 base, the J end lost 0 bases, and 15 bases lay between the germline ends. Germline V gives CDR1 SGHNT, CDR2 YYREEE (reference sequence). For the CDR3, the DNA is TGTGCCAGCAGCTTGTTTATCGGACAGCCTAGCACAGATACGCAGTATTTT. Translating gives CASSLFIGQPSTDTQYF.

The V call is TRBV6-5, the J call TRBJ2-1; possibly TRBD2 for D (6 bases). Germline loops: CDR1 MNHEY, CDR2 SVGAGI. Deletions cut 5 bases from V and 8 bases from J, with 16 bases between. CDR3 size: 14 residues. The CDR3 here is CASSGIGGIDEQFF. In DNA, the CDR3 is TGTGCCAGCAGTGGGATCGGAGGGATAGATGAGCAGTTCTTC.

The V and J genes are TRBV23-1 and TRBJ2-5; the D gene is possibly TRBD1 (5 bases). TRBV23-1 is an open reading frame whose function is uncertain. Trimming removed 6 bases from V and 0 bases from J, with 8 bases in between. This CDR3 is built from 13 residues. The CDR3, as DNA: TGCGCCAGCAGAGGGGCTCACCAAGAGACCCAGTACTTC. Protein sequence: CASRGAHQETQYF.

The rearrangement joins TRBV6-1 to TRBJ1-5; TRBD1 matches 8 bases. The junction had 7 bases not matched to a gene; V was cut back by 1 base and J by 2 bases. This CDR3 region has 17 residues. In germline, CDR1 is MNHNS, CDR2 SASEGT. The CDR3 region is CASSEVGQGVGNQPQHF. CDR3 DNA sequence: TGTGCCAGCAGTGAAGTCGGACAGGGAGTTGGCAATCAGCCCCAGCATTTT.

This clone occurred once. The chain combines TRBV6-6 with TRBJ1-2; 8 bases match TRBD1. In germline, CDR1 is MNHNY, CDR2 SVGAGI (reference sequence). The CDR3 runs to 14 residues. V was clipped by 6 bases and J by 0 bases; unmatched bases: 3. This chain's CDR3 is CASSPGQANYGYTF. The CDR3 DNA is TGTGCCAGCAGCCCGGGACAGGCTAACTATGGCTACACCTTC.

The chain recombines TRBV5-1 with TRBJ1-6; 9 bases map to TRBD1. V shed 0 bases, J shed 9 bases, and the junction held 7 bases outside the gene matches. CDR3 length equals 16 residues. Germline assignment: CDR1 SGHRS and CDR2 YFSETQ. The CDR3 DNA sequence: TGCGCCAGCAGCTTGGCCCCTACAGGGGGCTCTTCACCCCTCCACTTT. This gives the protein CASSLAPTGGSSPLHF.

The J gene is TRBJ2-1, the V gene TRBV2; no clear D. Per germline, CDR1 SNHLY and CDR2 FYNNEI. The CDR3 loop spans 13 amino acids. V lost 6 bases and J 4 bases, leaving 10 bases between the germline ends. The CDR3 region is CASRASLYNEQFF. CDR3 DNA: TGTGCCAGCAGAGCGAGTCTGTACAATGAGCAGTTCTTC.

The V gene is TRBV28, the J gene TRBJ1-2, with 7 bases lining up with TRBD1. The V gene end was trimmed by 10 bases and the J gene end by 4 bases; junction bases not matched to a gene: 9. CDR1 MDHEN and CDR2 SYDVKM come from the germline V gene. This CDR3 has 13 residues. Here the CDR3 DNA reads TGTGCCACCTGCCGGGACAGTGTCTATGGCTACACCTTC. It specifies CATCRDSVYGYTF.

The chain recombines TRBV6-1 with TRBJ1-5; perhaps TRBD1 as D (5 bases). Germline CDR1 is MNHNS and CDR2 is SASEGT. Trimming removed 1 base at V and 7 bases at J, with 11 bases between. This CDR3 spans 14 amino acids. DNA of the CDR3: TGTGCCAGCAGTGAAGGGGGGGGGTGGCAGCCCCAGCATTTT. Its translation is CASSEGGGWQPQHF.

The chain employs TRBV7-9 and TRBJ2-7; tentatively, D is TRBD2 (7 bases). This CDR3 has 13 amino acids. Germline CDR1 and CDR2: SEHNR and FQNEAQ (reference sequence). The V gene lost 10 bases and the J gene lost 6 bases, with 19 bases spanning the gap. CDR3 in amino acids: CAISRGGDAEQYF. For the CDR3, the DNA is TGTGCCATCTCCAGGGGAGGGGATGCCGAGCAGTACTTC.

In this sample, this clone turned up once. The chain combines TRBV28 with TRBJ2-3; 9 bases are shared with TRBD1. Trimming cost V 6 bases and J 4 bases; bases outside gene matches: 11. This CDR3 spans 16 amino acids. Germline-derived CDR1 and CDR2 are MDHEN and SYDVKM. The chain's CDR3 is CASSPPGQGLADTQYF. The CDR3 region has the DNA TGTGCCAGCAGCCCCCCAGGACAGGGGCTTGCAGATACGCAGTATTTT. Full variable domain (rest looked up from reference TRBV28 and TRBJ2-3): DVKVTQSSRYLVKRTGEKVFLECVQDMDHENMFWYRQDPGLGLRLIYFSYDVKMKEKGDIPEGYSVSREKKERFSLILESASTNQTSMYLCASSPPGQGLADTQYFGPGTRLTVL.

V is TRBV2 and J is TRBJ2-3; 10 nucleotides match TRBD1. Germline assignment: CDR1 SNHLY and CDR2 FYNNEI. V trimming: 10 bases; J trimming: 4 bases; junction bases outside the gene matches: 5. The CDR3 extends over 13 amino acids. Here the CDR3 DNA reads TGTGCCACCCTCGGGACAGGGGCAGATACGCAGTATTTT. Protein: CATLGTGADTQYF.

The chain recombines TRBV11-3 with TRBJ2-3, with 10 positions matching TRBD2. The CDR3 spans 17 residues. The ends lost 5 bases at V and 0 bases at J; junction bases unmatched: 8. Looked up from germline, CDR1 is SGHNT and CDR2 is YENEEA. CDR3 in DNA: TGTGCCAGCAGCCCAGGACTAGCGGAAACCAGCACAGATACGCAGTATTTT. It specifies CASSPGLAETSTDTQYF. The whole variable domain, remainder taken from reference TRBV11-3 and TRBJ2-3, is EAGVVQSPRYKIIEKKQPVAFWCNPISGHNTLYWYLQNLGQGPELLIRYENEEAVDDSQLPKDRFSAERLKGVDSTLKIQPAELGDSAVYLCASSPGLAETSTDTQYFGPGTRLTVL.

This clone occurred once. The chain couples TRBV19 to TRBJ1-4, with D perhaps matching TRBD1 (6 bases). Germline V gives CDR1 LNHDA, CDR2 SQIVND (reference sequence). V was clipped by 7 bases and J by 8 bases, with 17 bases between them. The CDR3 consists of 14 residues. CDR3 DNA sequence: TGTGCCAGTACCCCAACAGGGCAGCACGAAAAACTGTTTTTT. Translating gives CASTPTGQHEKLFF.

The chain uses TRBV4-1 and TRBJ2-1, with TRBD1 matching 7 bases. CDR3 size: 16 residues. The junction had 4 bases not matched to a gene; V was cut back by 0 bases and J by 2 bases. Per germline, CDR1 MGHRA and CDR2 YSYEKL. CDR3 protein: CASSQESGTAYNEQFF. As DNA, the CDR3 is TGCGCCAGCAGCCAAGAGTCCGGGACAGCCTACAATGAGCAGTTCTTC.

Only a few counts were recorded for this clone. This chain joins TRBV9 and TRBJ2-3; 14 bases agree with TRBD2. CDR1 and CDR2 (germline): SGDLS, YYNGEE. CDR3 length: 17 amino acids. Trimming cost V 3 bases and J 5 bases; bases outside gene matches: 8. DNA for the CDR3: TGTGCCAGCAGCGGAGTGGGACTAGCGGGAGAAGGAGATACGCAGTATTTT. This sequence encodes CASSGVGLAGEGDTQYF.